This TCR beta chain originates from a study of molecular identifiers for immune sequencing clone quantification. TCRdb re-derived calls from the PCR reads in MiXCR, one entry per CDR3 protein. The sample carries some 650,000 distinct CDR3 sequences, roughly 21% recorded once. The CDR3 length is 19 residues. Germline V CDR1 and CDR2: MGHRA, YSYEKL. Trimming cost V 3 bases and J 7 bases, with 27 bases left between them. Overall study findings and caveats: Sizes of highly expanded clones could be underestimated through identical TCRs sharing a barcode.

Comment on this clonotype: Its specificity is unknown.

The V gene is TRBV4-1, the J gene TRBJ2-2; D may be TRBD2 (6 bases). The specimen was naive CD8+ T cells from blood, with Jurkat cell RNA spiked in. Subset noted: FACS-sorted CD8+CD4-CCR7+CD45RA+ naive T cells. This receptor was taken from a human donor in good health. Some libraries in this study had Jurkat cell RNA spiked in. CDR3 in amino acids: CASSQRTGLTLSRNGELFF. CDR3 in DNA: TGCGCCAGCAGCCAGAGGACCGGACTAACATTAAGCCGGAACGGGGAGCTGTTTTTT.